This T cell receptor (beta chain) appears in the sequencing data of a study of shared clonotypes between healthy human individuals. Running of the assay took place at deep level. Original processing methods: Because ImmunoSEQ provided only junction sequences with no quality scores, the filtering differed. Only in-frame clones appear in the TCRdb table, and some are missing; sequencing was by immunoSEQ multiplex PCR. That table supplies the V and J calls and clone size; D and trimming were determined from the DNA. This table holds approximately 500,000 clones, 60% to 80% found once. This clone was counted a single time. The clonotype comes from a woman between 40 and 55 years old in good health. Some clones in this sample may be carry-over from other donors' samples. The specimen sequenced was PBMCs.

The CDR3 sequence is CASSAPAGYEQYF. CDR3 nucleotides: TGTGCCAGCAGTGCTCCCGCCGGCTACGAGCAGTACTTC. J is TRBJ2-7 and V is TRBV6-1, with no clear D. CDR1 and CDR2 from the germline V gene are MNHNS and SASEGT. Deletions cut 4 bases from V and 3 bases from J, with 10 bases between. The CDR3 runs 13 residues.